The present T cell receptor (beta chain) was sequenced within a study of response to subunit inactivated influenza vaccine. Notes on the study in general: Authors suggested each seasonal influenza vaccination recruits few new T cells.

One entry per CDR3 protein results from TCRdb running MiXCR on the RT-PCR reads. The sample lists about 830,000 distinct CDR3 sequences, around a sixth occurring once. A remark on this clonotype: Its antigen is as yet unknown.

Looked up from germline, CDR1 is SQVTM and CDR2 is ANQGSEA. CDR3 length equals 13 residues. V shed 5 bases and J shed 0 bases, with 9 bases lying between them. This clonotype was obtained from a man aged 50 or older who received an inactivated influenza vaccine. V gene TRBV29-1 combines with J gene TRBJ2-3, with a tentative D call TRBD2 (6 bases). Specimen: PBMCs from blood, collected more than 4 days after vaccination. CDR3 bases: TGCAGCGTTAGGGCGGGGAGCACAGATACGCAGTATTTT. Translation: CSVRAGSTDTQYF.